These 28 T cell receptor beta chains originate from one sample sequenced in a study of blood T cell repertoires in COVID-19. This table comes from immunoSEQ multiplex PCR, and its TCRdb copy is limited to in-frame clones, with some not included. The table includes approximately 260,000 clones, 80% to 95% detected once. The specimen was PBMCs or T cells enriched from blood (not recorded which). The receptors were gathered from a woman aged 18-30 years who had recovered from COVID-19.

In DNA, the CDR3 is TGTGCCAGCAGGTCCGTGTCCGGGGTTAGCACAGATACGCAGTATTTT. Translation: CASRSVSGVSTDTQYF. The rearrangement uses TRBV7-9 and TRBJ2-3, with D tentatively TRBD2 (5 bases). This CDR3 comprises 16 residues. Germline assignment: CDR1 SEHNR and CDR2 FQNEAQ (reference sequence). Trimming took off 6 bases at V and 0 bases at J, with 16 bases between the two ends.

This clone was observed once. The chain has TRBV2 and TRBJ1-3, with D uncertain. Trimming removed 2 bases from V and 7 bases from J, with 6 bases in between. This CDR3 is 12 amino acids long. Germline V gives CDR1 SNHLY, CDR2 FYNNEI. The CDR3 nucleotides read TGTGCCAGCAGTGAAATTGAGAACACCATATATTTT. It is translated as CASSEIENTIYF.

This sequence joins TRBV10-2 and TRBJ2-7, with D possibly called TRBD1 or TRBD2 (8 bases each). V was trimmed by 6 bases and J by 1 base, leaving 16 bases between them. The germline V gene encodes CDR1 WSHSY and CDR2 SAAADI. CDR3 length equals 15 residues. CDR3 residues: CASSERGTGSYEQYF. The CDR3 DNA is TGCGCCAGCAGCGAGCGGGGGACAGGATCCTACGAGCAGTACTTC.

This clone was picked up one time. The genes are TRBV9 and TRBJ1-2, with TRBD1 matching 7 bases. J was trimmed by 4 bases and V by 2 bases; bases with no gene match: 5. Germline V lookup: CDR1 SGDLS, CDR2 YYNGEE. The CDR3 spans 14 residues. The CDR3 sequence: CASSVLTGSYGYTF. For the CDR3, the DNA is TGTGCCAGCAGCGTCCTGACAGGGAGCTATGGCTACACCTTC.

Comments on this clone: Within the sample, other DNA sequences also encode this same CDR3. V usage is TRBV9 and J usage is TRBJ1-1; a possible D gene is TRBD1 (5 bases). The CDR3 contains 14 residues. Between the trimmed V and J ends, which lost 0 bases and 1 base, there was a span of 7 bases. Germline CDR1 and CDR2: SGDLS and YYNGEE. CDR3 protein: CASSVVTGNTEAFF. CDR3 coding DNA: TGTGCCAGCAGCGTAGTTACAGGGAACACTGAAGCTTTCTTT. Together with reference TRBV9 and TRBJ1-1, the CDR3 gives the full variable domain: DSGVTQTPKHLITATGQRVTLRCSPRSGDLSVYWYQQSLDQGLQFLIQYYNGEERAKGNILERFSAQQFPDLHSELNLSSLELGDSALYFCASSVVTGNTEAFFGQGTRLTVV.

CDR3 sequence: CSVEDTVVYGYTF. The CDR3 coding sequence is TGCAGCGTTGAAGACACAGTGGTCTATGGCTACACCTTC. V usage is TRBV29-1 and J usage is TRBJ1-2; D is unclear. The CDR3 extends over 13 amino acids. V lost 0 bases, J lost 4 bases, and 9 bases lay in between. Per the germline V gene, CDR1 is SQVTM and CDR2 is ANQGSEA.

This sequence joins TRBV2 and TRBJ2-7, with 14 positions matching TRBD2. This CDR3 contains 14 residues. With V trimmed by 6 bases and J by 4 bases, 2 bases remained unmatched. Germline lookup yields CDR1 SNHLY and CDR2 FYNNEI. As DNA, the CDR3 is TGTGCCAGCAGGGGGACTAGCGGGGGATACGAGCAGTACTTC. Protein sequence: CASRGTSGGYEQYF.

This chain uses TRBV7-2 with TRBJ2-7; TRBD2 might be the D (6 bases). V was trimmed by 4 bases and J by 2 bases, leaving 15 bases between them. Germline assignment: CDR1 SGHTA and CDR2 FQGNSA. The CDR3 has 15 residues. The CDR3: CASSSGREYTYEQYF. The DNA of the CDR3 is TGTGCCAGCAGCTCCGGACGGGAGTATACCTACGAGCAGTACTTC. The complete variable domain, with remaining parts taken from reference TRBV7-2 and TRBJ2-7, reads GAGVSQSPSNKVTEKGKDVELRCDPISGHTALYWYRQSLGQGLEFLIYFQGNSAPDKSGLPSDRFSAERTGGSVSTLTIQRTQQEDSAVYLCASSSGREYTYEQYFGPGTRLTVT.

The chain combines TRBV10-3 with TRBJ1-6; TRBD1 matches at 7 bases. The CDR3 totals 15 residues. The V gene end was trimmed by 0 bases and the J gene end by 7 bases; junction bases not matched to a gene: 3. CDR1 is ENHRY and CDR2 is SYGVKD in the germline V gene. The CDR3 spells CAISESTGSNSPLHF. The CDR3 DNA sequence: TGTGCCATCAGTGAGTCGACAGGGTCAAATTCACCCCTCCACTTT.

The V call is TRBV4-2, the J call TRBJ2-3; D call uncertain. CDR1 LGHNA and CDR2 YNFKEQ come from the germline V gene. CDR3 length: 15 amino acids. V gave up 0 bases and J gave up 1 base, with 8 bases separating them. DNA for the CDR3: TGTGCCAGCAGCCAAGATCTACGGGGCACAGATACGCAGTATTTT. It yields the protein CASSQDLRGTDTQYF.

V usage is TRBV5-1 and J usage is TRBJ2-7; TRBD2 matches 11 bases. Trimming cost V 3 bases and J 5 bases; bases outside gene matches: 10. The CDR3 extends over 16 amino acids. Germline V lookup: CDR1 SGHRS, CDR2 YFSETQ. DNA of the CDR3: TGCGCCAGCAGCTCCGCCGTTAGCGGGAGGGCTGACGAGCAGTACTTC. Translated, it gives CASSSAVSGRADEQYF.

This chain links TRBV18 with TRBJ2-7, with D maybe TRBD2 (5 bases). The V end was cut by 4 bases, the J end by 0 bases, with 7 bases between. Germline V gene lookup returns CDR1 KGHSH and CDR2 LQKENI. CDR3 length: 13 amino acids. This chain's CDR3 is CASSQEASYEQYF. The DNA of the CDR3 is TGTGCCAGCTCACAGGAGGCCTCCTACGAGCAGTACTTC.

The chain couples TRBV5-1 to TRBJ2-5, with 10 bases matching TRBD1. The length of the CDR3 is 14 residues. CDR1 and CDR2 (germline): SGHRS, YFSETQ. The V segment lost 4 bases and the J segment 2 bases; nucleotides outside the gene matches: 2. CDR3 DNA sequence: TGCGCCAGCAGCCCGGGACAGGGGCAAGAGACCCAGTACTTC. This codes for CASSPGQGQETQYF.

V and J are TRBV3-1 (or the pseudogene TRBV3-2) and TRBJ1-3; 8 bases are shared with TRBD1. Germline V gene sequence: CDR1 LGHDT, CDR2 YNNKEL (reference sequence). CDR3 length: 14 residues. After removal of 4 bases from V and 4 bases from J, the junction contained 3 bases not matched to a gene. CDR3 residues: CASSRGQGGNTIYF. CDR3 bases: TGTGCCAGCAGCCGCGGACAGGGAGGAAACACCATATATTTT.

The V call is TRBV5-1, the J call TRBJ2-7, with 7 bases lining up with TRBD1. Germline V CDR1 and CDR2: SGHRS, YFSETQ. The CDR3 runs 15 residues. The J segment lost 2 bases and the V segment lost 0 bases, leaving 5 bases of the junction unmatched. Here the CDR3 DNA reads TGCGCCAGCAGCTTGGTGACAGGGATGACCTACGAGCAGTACTTC. Residues: CASSLVTGMTYEQYF.

Note on this clone: This sample includes further DNA sequences coding for the same CDR3. The chain employs TRBV19 and TRBJ1-2, with 8 bases that match TRBD1. Trimming cost V 6 bases and J 3 bases; bases outside gene matches: 6. Per the germline V gene, CDR1 is LNHDA and CDR2 is SQIVND (reference sequence). CDR3 size: 14 residues. CDR3 amino acids: CASSPGTGDYGYTF. The CDR3 bases are TGTGCCAGTAGCCCTGGGACAGGAGACTATGGCTACACCTTC.

The V call is TRBV21-1, the J call TRBJ2-7; TRBD1 reflects the table's D call only, with no check against the DNA. TRBV21-1 is assigned pseudogene status. The CDR3 covers 14 residues. The CDR3 protein is CASSIPRGVDEQYF. Written as DNA, the CDR3 is TGTGCCAGCAGCATACCCAGGGGGGTGGACGAGCAGTACTTC.

V usage is TRBV10-1 and J usage is TRBJ1-5, with a weak D call TRBD1 (5 bases). Germline CDR1 is WNHNN and CDR2 is SYGVQD (reference sequence). The CDR3 contains 13 residues. V was shortened by 3 bases and J by 4 bases, with 7 bases between the two germline ends. The CDR3 here is CASSDGGNQPQHF. For the CDR3, the DNA is TGCGCCAGCAGTGACGGGGGAAATCAGCCCCAGCATTTT.

The rearrangement links TRBV25-1 to TRBJ2-1, with 7 bases identical to TRBD2. With V trimmed by 1 base and J by 8 bases, 8 bases remained unmatched. Germline values: CDR1 MGHDK, CDR2 SYGVNS. The CDR3 contains 15 residues. CDR3 in DNA: TGTGCCAGCAGTGAATCGATTGGGACTATGGATGAGCAGTTCTTC. It specifies CASSESIGTMDEQFF.

This clone was counted a single time. The gene calls are TRBV15 and TRBJ1-5; TRBD1 matches 11 bases. The J segment lost 6 bases and the V segment lost 4 bases, leaving 5 bases of the junction unmatched. Germline-derived CDR1 and CDR2 are LNHNV and YYDKDF (reference sequence). CDR3 size: 15 residues. CDR3 DNA sequence: TGTGCCACCAGCATAGGACAGGGGGCCGGTCAGCCCCAGCATTTT. Its protein is CATSIGQGAGQPQHF.

This clone appeared a single time. The DNA for the CDR3 is TGTGCCAGTAGTATCCTCGGGACAGGGAGCTATCAGCCCCAGCATTTT. Its protein is CASSILGTGSYQPQHF. This rearrangement joins TRBV19 to TRBJ1-5, with 9 nucleotides matching TRBD1. V dropped 3 bases and J dropped 5; count of bases not matched to a gene: 8. The CDR3 is 16 residues long. Looked up from germline, CDR1 is LNHDA and CDR2 is SQIVND (reference sequence).

V usage is TRBV11-2 and J usage is TRBJ2-7; 8 bases align to TRBD2. CDR1 and CDR2 (germline): SGHAT, FQNNGV. This CDR3 is built from 15 residues. V lost 4 bases and J lost 0; bases outside the gene matches: 5. The chain's CDR3 is CASSSIAGHSYEQYF. The CDR3, as DNA: TGTGCCAGCAGCTCGATAGCGGGGCACTCCTACGAGCAGTACTTC.

The chain couples TRBV5-1 to TRBJ2-1; 11 bases fit TRBD2. This CDR3 spans 20 amino acids. With V trimmed by 4 bases and J by 1 base, 16 bases remained unmatched. The germline CDR1 and CDR2 sequences are SGHRS and YFSETQ. The CDR3 loop reads CASSQAPSGRLSTSYNEQFF. CDR3 in DNA: TGCGCCAGCAGCCAAGCTCCTAGCGGGAGGCTCTCCACTTCCTACAATGAGCAGTTCTTC.

The V call is TRBV6-2 or TRBV6-3, the J call TRBJ1-2; D is ambiguous. Between the trimmed V and J ends, which lost 2 bases and 6 bases, there was a span of 16 bases. The length of the CDR3 is 15 residues. Per the germline V gene, CDR1 is MNHEY and CDR2 is SVGEGT. CDR3 nucleotide sequence: TGTGCCAGCAGTTACGGCGTGGGCGTCTTGGATGGCTACACCTTC. This encodes CASSYGVGVLDGYTF.

This chain connects TRBV2 to TRBJ2-1; 7 nucleotides match TRBD2. V gave up 2 bases and J gave up 6 bases; unmatched junction bases: 1. The CDR3 covers 13 residues. Looked up from germline, CDR1 is SNHLY and CDR2 is FYNNEI. In DNA form, the CDR3 reads TGTGCCAGCAGTGAACTAGCGGCCAATGAGCAGTTCTTC. Amino acid sequence: CASSELAANEQFF.

The rearrangement links TRBV11-3 to TRBJ2-1; a weak D match, TRBD2 (6 bases). The V gene lost 2 bases and the J gene lost 9 bases, with 26 bases spanning the gap. This CDR3 comprises 18 residues. CDR1 and CDR2 (germline): SGHNT, YENEEA. The CDR3 coding sequence is TGTGCCAGCAGCTTAAGTCTCCTCGGGAGTAGGTCCGCAGGTGAGCAGTTCTTC. This translates into CASSLSLLGSRSAGEQFF. The whole variable domain, filled in from reference TRBV11-3 and TRBJ2-1, reads EAGVVQSPRYKIIEKKQPVAFWCNPISGHNTLYWYLQNLGQGPELLIRYENEEAVDDSQLPKDRFSAERLKGVDSTLKIQPAELGDSAVYLCASSLSLLGSRSAGEQFFGPGTRLTVL.

This rearrangement joins TRBV28 to TRBJ1-4, with 11 bases fitting TRBD1. CDR3 length: 16 residues. Germline CDR1 MDHEN, CDR2 SYDVKM. V was clipped by 6 bases and J by 5 bases; unmatched bases: 8. The CDR3 coding sequence is TGTGCCAGCAGCCAAGGACAGGGGGCTGCAAATGAAAAACTGTTTTTT. This translates into CASSQGQGAANEKLFF.

The gene calls are TRBV10-2 and TRBJ1-6; TRBD1 might be the D (5 bases). V was trimmed by 2 bases and J by 6 bases, leaving 8 bases between them. Germline CDR1 is WSHSY and CDR2 is SAAADI. This CDR3 comprises 14 residues. The CDR3 region has the DNA TGCGCCAGCAGTGAGGGGGCGATTAATTCACCCCTCCACTTT. Protein product: CASSEGAINSPLHF.